This T cell receptor beta chain was found in a study of blood T cell repertoires in COVID-19. Measured with immunoSEQ multiplex PCR; TCRdb has only the in-frame clones, and not every one. The sample has around 30,000 clones; approximately 85% are singletons. The receptor was derived from a human donor in a cohort sampled during active COVID-19. Specimen: peripheral blood.

The CDR3 spells CASPSLEQYF. In DNA form, the CDR3 reads TGTGCCAGTCCCTCCTTGGAGCAGTACTTC. The genes are TRBV21-1 and TRBJ2-7; TRBD2 is taken as the D call from the table, unchecked against the DNA. TRBV21-1 corresponds to a pseudogene. The CDR3 covers 10 residues.